One sample yielded the 4 T cell receptor beta chains listed below, sequenced in a study of T cells after yellow fever vaccination. TCRdb fed the 5' RACE reads into MiXCR, producing one record per CDR3 protein. Of a few hundred thousand distinct CDR3 sequences in the sample, 8.1% are singletons; the top ten hold roughly a sixth. The sample in question was PBMCs, obtained about 49 days after the first yellow fever vaccination. These receptors came from a man between 18 and 35 years old who received the YFV17D yellow fever vaccine.

A few counts support this clonotype. The rearrangement uses TRBV29-1 and TRBJ2-2; D gene unclear. V lost 0 bases, J lost 2 bases, and 1 base lay in between. The CDR3 runs to 12 residues. The germline CDR1 and CDR2 sequences are SQVTM and ANQGSEA. The CDR3 sequence: CSVEENTGELFF. In nucleotides, the CDR3 is TGCAGCGTTGAAGAAAACACCGGGGAGCTGTTTTTT.

This clonotype came up a few times. The chain uses TRBV7-2 and TRBJ2-3, with D hard to call. The CDR3 runs to 15 residues. Germline V CDR1 and CDR2: SGHTA, FQGNSA. V lost 5 bases and J lost 6, with 18 bases in between. The CDR3 nucleotides are TGTGCCAGCAGCCTAACAAGCGCTGGGGTGGATACGCAGTATTTT. Its translation is CASSLTSAGVDTQYF.

This clonotype has more than one count but fewer than ten. The rearrangement uses TRBV20-1 and TRBJ2-3, with D uncertain. Germline V gene data show CDR1 as DFQATT and CDR2 as SNEGSKA (reference sequence). The V gene lost 0 bases and the J gene lost 4 bases, with 8 bases spanning the gap. CDR3 length: 13 residues. Written as DNA, the CDR3 is TGCAGTGCTAGAGATCTAGAAGCAGATACGCAGTATTTT. It translates to CSARDLEADTQYF.

This clonotype was picked up a small number of times. The chain combines TRBV10-3 with TRBJ1-2; maybe TRBD1 (6 bases). Per the germline V gene, CDR1 is ENHRY and CDR2 is SYGVKD. CDR3 size: 14 residues. V lost 2 bases and J lost 5, with 12 bases in between. The CDR3 here is CAISERGAEYGYTF. The CDR3 DNA is TGTGCCATCAGTGAGCGGGGGGCCGAATATGGCTACACCTTC.